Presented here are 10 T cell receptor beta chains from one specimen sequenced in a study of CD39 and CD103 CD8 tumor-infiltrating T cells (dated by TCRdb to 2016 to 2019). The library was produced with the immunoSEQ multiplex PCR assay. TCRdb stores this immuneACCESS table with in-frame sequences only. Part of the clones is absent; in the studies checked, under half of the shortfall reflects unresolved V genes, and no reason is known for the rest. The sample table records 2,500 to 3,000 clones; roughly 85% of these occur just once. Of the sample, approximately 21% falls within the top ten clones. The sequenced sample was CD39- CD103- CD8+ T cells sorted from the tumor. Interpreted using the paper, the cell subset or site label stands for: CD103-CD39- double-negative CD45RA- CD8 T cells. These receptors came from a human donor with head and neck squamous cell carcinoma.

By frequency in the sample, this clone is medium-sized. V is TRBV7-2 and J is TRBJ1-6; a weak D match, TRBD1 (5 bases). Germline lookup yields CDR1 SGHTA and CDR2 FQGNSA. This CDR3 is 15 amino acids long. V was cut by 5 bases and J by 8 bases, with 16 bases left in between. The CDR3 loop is CASSLRQGEDSPLHF. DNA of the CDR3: TGTGCCAGCAGCCTTAGACAAGGGGAAGATTCACCCCTCCACTTT.

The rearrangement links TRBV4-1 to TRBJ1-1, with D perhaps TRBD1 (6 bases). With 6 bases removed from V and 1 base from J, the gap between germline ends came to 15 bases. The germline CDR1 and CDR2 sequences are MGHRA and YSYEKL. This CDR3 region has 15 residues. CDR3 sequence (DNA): TGCGCCAGCAGTGCACTCGGACAGCCGAACACTGAAGCTTTCTTT. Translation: CASSALGQPNTEAFF.

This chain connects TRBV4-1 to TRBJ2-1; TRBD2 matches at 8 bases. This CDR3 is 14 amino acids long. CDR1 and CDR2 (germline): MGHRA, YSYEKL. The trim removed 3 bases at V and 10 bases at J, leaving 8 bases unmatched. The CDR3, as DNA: TGCGCCAGCAGCCACTCCGGGGGGGCCTCCGAGCAGTTCTTC. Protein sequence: CASSHSGGASEQFF.

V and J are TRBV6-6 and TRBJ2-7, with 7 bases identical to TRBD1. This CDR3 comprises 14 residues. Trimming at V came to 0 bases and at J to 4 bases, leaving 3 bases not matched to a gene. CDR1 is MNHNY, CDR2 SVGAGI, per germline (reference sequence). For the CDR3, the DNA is TGTGCCAGCAGTTACTCAGGGGGCAGTTACGAGCAGTACTTC. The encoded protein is CASSYSGGSYEQYF.

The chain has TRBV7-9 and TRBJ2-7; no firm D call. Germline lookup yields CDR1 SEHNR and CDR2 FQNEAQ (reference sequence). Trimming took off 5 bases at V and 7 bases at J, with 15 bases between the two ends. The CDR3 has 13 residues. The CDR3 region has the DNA TGTGCCAGCAGCCCCCCATCCCAGGAAGAGCAGTACTTC. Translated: CASSPPSQEEQYF. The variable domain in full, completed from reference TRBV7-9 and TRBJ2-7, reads DTGVSQNPRHKITKRGQNVTFRCDPISEHNRLYWYRQTLGQGPEFLTYFQNEAQLEKSRLLSDRFSAERPKGSFSTLEIQRTEQGDSAMYLCASSPPSQEEQYFGPGTRLTVT.

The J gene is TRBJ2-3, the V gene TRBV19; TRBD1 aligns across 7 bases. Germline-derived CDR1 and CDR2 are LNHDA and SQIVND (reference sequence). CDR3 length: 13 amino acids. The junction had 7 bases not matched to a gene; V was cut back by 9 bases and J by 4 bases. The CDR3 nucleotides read TGTGCCAGCAGGCGACAGGGTGCAGATACGCAGTATTTT. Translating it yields CASRRQGADTQYF.

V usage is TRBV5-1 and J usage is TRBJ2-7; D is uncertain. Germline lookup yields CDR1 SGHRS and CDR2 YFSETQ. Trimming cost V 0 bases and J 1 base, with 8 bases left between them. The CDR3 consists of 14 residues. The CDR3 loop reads CASSLATGSYEQYF. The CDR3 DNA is TGCGCCAGCAGCTTGGCAACTGGTTCCTACGAGCAGTACTTC.

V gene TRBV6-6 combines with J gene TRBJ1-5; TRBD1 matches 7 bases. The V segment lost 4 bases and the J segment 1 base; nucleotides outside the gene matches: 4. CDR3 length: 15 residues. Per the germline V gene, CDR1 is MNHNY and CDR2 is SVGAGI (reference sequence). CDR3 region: CASSSWDRSNQPQHF. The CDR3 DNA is TGTGCCAGCAGTTCATGGGACAGAAGCAATCAGCCCCAGCATTTT.

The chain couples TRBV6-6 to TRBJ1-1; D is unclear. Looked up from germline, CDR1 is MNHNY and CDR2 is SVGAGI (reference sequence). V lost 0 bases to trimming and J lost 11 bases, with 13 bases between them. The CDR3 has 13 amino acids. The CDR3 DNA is TGTGCCAGCAGTTACTCTTACGGTGATTCGGCTTTCTTT. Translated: CASSYSYGDSAFF.

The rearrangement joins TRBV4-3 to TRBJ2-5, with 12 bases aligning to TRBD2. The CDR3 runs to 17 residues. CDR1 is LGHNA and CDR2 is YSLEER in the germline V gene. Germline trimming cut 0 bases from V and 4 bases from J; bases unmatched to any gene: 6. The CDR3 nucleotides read TGCGCCAGCAGCCAAGAACGCCTAGCGGGGGGGGGAGAGACCCAGTACTTC. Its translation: CASSQERLAGGGETQYF.